This T cell receptor (beta chain) comes out of a study of cytomegalovirus exposure and HLA in healthy donors. The CDR3 extends over 14 amino acids. Trimming took 6 bases from V and 10 from J; bases not matched to a gene: 9. In germline, CDR1 is SNHLY, CDR2 FYNNEI. With regard to this clone: Antigen unknown.

Researchers ran the PCR with 60 Vbeta and 13 Jbeta primers. Sequenced by immunoSEQ multiplex PCR; TCRdb stores in-frame clones only, minus some. The sample shows 150,000 to 200,000 clones, over 65% of them seen only once. Whole-study results and caveats: HLA-A and HLA-B allele assignments for most subjects were reportedly predicted accurately using TCR beta sequences.

The chain links TRBV2 to TRBJ1-6; 7 bases are a match to TRBD1. This receptor was obtained from a man in his forties in good health and CMV-seropositive. The sample was PBMCs. The CDR3 DNA follows: TGTGCCAGCAGGGGGACAGTCTATTGGTCACCCCTCCACTTT. It yields the protein CASRGTVYWSPLHF.